A selection of T cell receptor beta chains follows, all from one sample in a study of blood T cell repertoires in COVID-19. Profiled with immunoSEQ multiplex PCR; TCRdb holds only in-frame clones, not every one. This sample carries about 260,000 clones, about 90% of them seen once, and the ten largest clones take less than 0.9%. Input material: PBMCs or T cells enriched from blood (not recorded which). The receptors were gathered from a man aged 50 or older who had been exposed to COVID-19. CDR3s include the opening cysteine and the closing phenylalanine or tryptophan. The order of the fields is clone size, J gene, D gene, V gene, CDR3 protein, CDR3 DNA. D genes are given only for firm matches. Only part of the rows carry a size: once, few, many, or a class if the clone is expanded.

clone_size: NA
j_call: TRBJ1-5
d_call: NA
v_call: TRBV19
cdr3_aa: CASSIGWGGGQPQHF
cdr3_nt: TGTGCCAGTAGTATAGGTTGGGGGGGCGGGCAGCCCCAGCATTTT

clone_size: NA
j_call: TRBJ2-1
d_call: TRBD2
v_call: TRBV6-4
cdr3_aa: CASRGNSGNEQFF
cdr3_nt: TGTGCCAGCAGGGGAAATAGCGGGAATGAGCAGTTCTTC

clone_size: once
j_call: TRBJ2-7
d_call: TRBD1
v_call: TRBV2
cdr3_aa: CASSVDRDGEQYF
cdr3_nt: TGTGCCAGCAGTGTGGACAGGGACGGAGAGCAGTACTTC

clone_size: NA
j_call: TRBJ2-2
d_call: NA
v_call: TRBV18
cdr3_aa: CASSPVQAGGELFF
cdr3_nt: TGTGCCAGCTCACCGGTACAGGCCGGCGGGGAGCTGTTTTTT

clone_size: NA
j_call: TRBJ1-4
d_call: NA
v_call: TRBV15
cdr3_aa: CATSTYSATNEKLFF
cdr3_nt: TGTGCCACCAGCACCTACAGTGCAACTAATGAAAAACTGTTTTTT

clone_size: NA
j_call: TRBJ1-1
d_call: NA
v_call: TRBV25-1
cdr3_aa: CASSPRRDLNTEAFF
cdr3_nt: TGTGCCAGCAGTCCCCGGAGGGATTTGAACACTGAAGCTTTCTTT

clone_size: once
j_call: TRBJ2-2
d_call: TRBD1
v_call: TRBV5-4
cdr3_aa: CASSLSYIGGGYTGELFF
cdr3_nt: TGTGCCAGCAGCTTGTCCTATATAGGGGGCGGTTACACCGGGGAGCTGTTTTTT

clone_size: NA
j_call: TRBJ2-1
d_call: TRBD1
v_call: TRBV20-1
cdr3_aa: CSAGGQAARFF
cdr3_nt: TGCAGTGCTGGCGGACAGGCAGCGAGGTTCTTC

clone_size: NA
j_call: TRBJ2-3
d_call: TRBD2
v_call: TRBV5-1
cdr3_aa: CASSGLAGGTDTQYF
cdr3_nt: TGCGCCAGCAGCGGATTAGCGGGTGGCACAGATACGCAGTATTTT

clone_size: NA
j_call: TRBJ2-3
d_call: NA
v_call: TRBV5-1
cdr3_aa: CASTLVPSSTDTQYF
cdr3_nt: TGCGCCAGCACCCTTGTTCCTAGCAGCACAGATACGCAGTATTTT

clone_size: NA
j_call: TRBJ2-3
d_call: NA
v_call: TRBV5-1
cdr3_aa: CASSSNGVSTDTQYF
cdr3_nt: TGCGCCAGCAGCTCGAACGGGGTTAGCACAGATACGCAGTATTTT

clone_size: NA
j_call: TRBJ2-7
d_call: TRBD2
v_call: TRBV5-1
cdr3_aa: CASSLVLSGGYEQYF
cdr3_nt: TGCGCCAGCAGCTTGGTTTTAAGCGGGGGATACGAGCAGTACTTC

clone_size: NA
j_call: TRBJ1-5
d_call: NA
v_call: TRBV24-1
cdr3_aa: CATSDLSTDQPQHF
cdr3_nt: TGTGCCACCAGTGATTTATCCACAGATCAGCCCCAGCATTTT

clone_size: NA
j_call: TRBJ2-1
d_call: TRBD1
v_call: TRBV6-5
cdr3_aa: CASSSPDRGHYNEQFF
cdr3_nt: TGTGCCAGCAGTTCCCCGGACAGGGGCCACTACAATGAGCAGTTCTTC

clone_size: NA
j_call: TRBJ1-1
d_call: NA
v_call: TRBV11-3
cdr3_aa: CASSAQGRDTEAFF
cdr3_nt: TGTGCCAGCAGCGCCCAGGGCCGGGACACTGAAGCTTTCTTT

clone_size: NA
j_call: TRBJ1-1
d_call: NA
v_call: TRBV28
cdr3_aa: CASSLQWRAFF
cdr3_nt: TGTGCCAGCAGTTTACAGTGGCGGGCTTTCTTT

clone_size: NA
j_call: TRBJ1-6
d_call: TRBD1
v_call: TRBV28
cdr3_aa: CASSSGQRQSPLHF
cdr3_nt: TGTGCCAGCAGTTCGGGACAGAGGCAATCACCCCTCCACTTT

clone_size: NA
j_call: TRBJ2-1
d_call: TRBD1
v_call: TRBV7-9
cdr3_aa: CASSLAGQGGLFF
cdr3_nt: TGTGCCAGCAGCTTAGCAGGACAGGGAGGTCTGTTCTTC

clone_size: NA
j_call: TRBJ2-1
d_call: TRBD2
v_call: TRBV29-1
cdr3_aa: CSVEGGRVGHNEQFF
cdr3_nt: TGCAGCGTTGAGGGCGGGAGAGTCGGGCACAATGAGCAGTTCTTC

clone_size: NA
j_call: TRBJ2-7
d_call: NA
v_call: TRBV18
cdr3_aa: CASSNLYEQYF
cdr3_nt: TGTGCCAGCTCGAACTTGTACGAGCAGTACTTC

clone_size: NA
j_call: TRBJ1-6
d_call: TRBD1
v_call: TRBV10-3
cdr3_aa: CAISGTGSPLHF
cdr3_nt: TGTGCCATCAGTGGGACAGGTTCACCCCTCCACTTT

clone_size: NA
j_call: TRBJ1-3
d_call: NA
v_call: TRBV27
cdr3_aa: CASSPGVRAGNTIYF
cdr3_nt: TGTGCCAGCAGTCCCGGCGTCCGGGCTGGAAACACCATATATTTT

clone_size: NA
j_call: TRBJ2-1
d_call: TRBD2
v_call: TRBV2
cdr3_aa: CASRTGTSDFDEQFF
cdr3_nt: TGTGCCAGCAGAACCGGGACTAGCGATTTCGATGAGCAGTTCTTC

clone_size: NA
j_call: TRBJ2-3
d_call: NA
v_call: TRBV6-5
cdr3_aa: CASSYGPITDTQYF
cdr3_nt: TGTGCCAGCAGTTACGGCCCAATCACAGATACGCAGTATTTT

clone_size: NA
j_call: TRBJ2-3
d_call: NA
v_call: TRBV5-1
cdr3_aa: CASSLARNTDTQYF
cdr3_nt: TGCGCCAGCAGCTTGGCTAGGAACACAGATACGCAGTATTTT

clone_size: NA
j_call: TRBJ1-2
d_call: NA
v_call: TRBV6-5
cdr3_aa: CASSYSSRGQDYGYTF
cdr3_nt: TGTGCCAGCAGTTACTCGAGCAGGGGTCAAGACTATGGCTACACCTTC

clone_size: NA
j_call: TRBJ2-3
d_call: NA
v_call: TRBV6-2/TRBV6-3
cdr3_aa: CASSYDRSSTDTQYF
cdr3_nt: TGTGCCAGCAGTTATGACAGATCTAGCACAGATACGCAGTATTTT

clone_size: NA
j_call: TRBJ2-7
d_call: NA
v_call: TRBV6-5
cdr3_aa: CASSYMSAGGYEQYF
cdr3_nt: TGTGCCAGCAGTTACATGTCAGCAGGGGGGTACGAGCAGTACTTC

clone_size: NA
j_call: TRBJ2-1
d_call: NA
v_call: TRBV19
cdr3_aa: CASSMSTSSYNEQFF
cdr3_nt: TGTGCCAGTAGTATGAGTACGAGCTCCTACAATGAGCAGTTCTTC

clone_size: NA
j_call: TRBJ1-5
d_call: TRBD1
v_call: TRBV2
cdr3_aa: CASSRQGNSNQPQHF
cdr3_nt: TGTGCCAGCTCAAGACAGGGCAATAGCAATCAGCCCCAGCATTTT

clone_size: NA
j_call: TRBJ1-6
d_call: NA
v_call: TRBV11-2
cdr3_aa: CASSLAGSHNSPLHF
cdr3_nt: TGTGCCAGCAGCTTAGCAGGGTCCCACAATTCACCCCTCCACTTT

clone_size: NA
j_call: TRBJ2-5
d_call: NA
v_call: TRBV9
cdr3_aa: CASSVYSSNLETQYF
cdr3_nt: TGTGCCAGCAGCGTATACTCTAGTAACTTGGAGACCCAGTACTTC

clone_size: once
j_call: TRBJ2-3
d_call: TRBD1
v_call: TRBV5-6
cdr3_aa: CASSLLGQGATDTQYF
cdr3_nt: TGTGCCAGCAGCTTGTTAGGACAGGGGGCGACAGATACGCAGTATTTT

clone_size: NA
j_call: TRBJ1-6
d_call: TRBD1
v_call: TRBV6-5
cdr3_aa: CASSLTPGGGNSPLHF
cdr3_nt: TGTGCCAGCAGTTTAACCCCGGGAGGGGGCAATTCACCCCTCCACTTT

clone_size: NA
j_call: TRBJ1-1
d_call: NA
v_call: TRBV7-8
cdr3_aa: CASISQGTEAFF
cdr3_nt: TGTGCCAGCATTTCTCAGGGGACTGAAGCTTTCTTT

clone_size: once
j_call: TRBJ2-4
d_call: TRBD1
v_call: TRBV7-9
cdr3_aa: CASRRDRVFGAKNIQYF
cdr3_nt: TGTGCCAGCAGGCGAGACAGGGTGTTTGGTGCCAAAAACATTCAGTACTTC

clone_size: NA
j_call: TRBJ1-5
d_call: NA
v_call: TRBV27
cdr3_aa: CASSSQGRGNQPQHF
cdr3_nt: TGTGCCAGCAGTTCGCAGGGTAGGGGCAATCAGCCCCAGCATTTT

clone_size: NA
j_call: TRBJ2-1
d_call: NA
v_call: TRBV13
cdr3_aa: CASRVSRAEKPPLRTEQFF
cdr3_nt: TGTGCCAGCAGGGTTAGCAGGGCTGAAAAGCCCCCTTTGAGGACTGAGCAGTTCTTC

clone_size: NA
j_call: TRBJ2-2
d_call: NA
v_call: TRBV5-1
cdr3_aa: CASGSRGNTGELFF
cdr3_nt: TGCGCCAGCGGGAGCAGGGGCAACACCGGGGAGCTGTTTTTT

clone_size: NA
j_call: TRBJ2-3
d_call: NA
v_call: TRBV2
cdr3_aa: CASSEALFREHTDTQYF
cdr3_nt: TGTGCCAGCAGTGAAGCGCTTTTTAGGGAGCACACAGATACGCAGTATTTT

clone_size: NA
j_call: TRBJ2-5
d_call: NA
v_call: TRBV6-5
cdr3_aa: CASSGGKETQYF
cdr3_nt: TGTGCCAGTTCGGGGGGCAAAGAGACCCAGTACTTC

clone_size: NA
j_call: TRBJ2-5
d_call: TRBD2
v_call: TRBV3-1/TRBV3-2
cdr3_aa: CASSQILAGGAHQETQYF
cdr3_nt: TGTGCCAGCAGCCAAATTCTAGCGGGGGGGGCTCATCAAGAGACCCAGTACTTC

clone_size: few
j_call: TRBJ1-5
d_call: NA
v_call: TRBV28
cdr3_aa: CASGESGSDQPQHF
cdr3_nt: TGTGCCAGCGGGGAGAGTGGTTCGGATCAGCCCCAGCATTTT

clone_size: NA
j_call: TRBJ2-3
d_call: TRBD2
v_call: TRBV9
cdr3_aa: CASSRGLAVSTDTQYF
cdr3_nt: TGTGCCAGCAGCAGGGGACTAGCGGTGAGCACAGATACGCAGTATTTT

clone_size: NA
j_call: TRBJ1-4
d_call: TRBD1
v_call: TRBV3-1/TRBV3-2
cdr3_aa: CASSQAGQGREKLFF
cdr3_nt: TGTGCCAGCAGCCAAGCGGGACAGGGACGCGAAAAACTGTTTTTT

clone_size: NA
j_call: TRBJ1-2
d_call: TRBD1
v_call: TRBV7-9
cdr3_aa: CASSLHGDRGRGYTF
cdr3_nt: TGTGCCAGCAGCTTACACGGAGACAGGGGGAGGGGCTACACCTTC

clone_size: NA
j_call: TRBJ1-2
d_call: NA
v_call: TRBV28
cdr3_aa: CASSFQGNGYTF
cdr3_nt: TGTGCCAGCAGTTTCCAGGGTAATGGCTACACCTTC

clone_size: NA
j_call: TRBJ1-6
d_call: TRBD1
v_call: TRBV27
cdr3_aa: CASSLSGTGNSPLHF
cdr3_nt: TGTGCCAGCAGTTTAAGTGGGACAGGGAATTCACCCCTCCACTTT

clone_size: NA
j_call: TRBJ1-5
d_call: TRBD1
v_call: TRBV5-8
cdr3_aa: CASSRSGQADRQPQHF
cdr3_nt: TGTGCCAGCAGCCGCTCGGGACAGGCGGACCGTCAGCCCCAGCATTTT

clone_size: NA
j_call: TRBJ1-2
d_call: TRBD1
v_call: TRBV6-5
cdr3_aa: CASSPQTGPYGYTF
cdr3_nt: TGTGCCAGCAGTCCTCAGACAGGGCCCTATGGCTACACCTTC

clone_size: NA
j_call: TRBJ2-3
d_call: NA
v_call: TRBV20-1
cdr3_aa: CSASRRSPQYF
cdr3_nt: TGCAGTGCTAGTCGCAGATCTCCGCAGTATTTT

clone_size: few
j_call: TRBJ1-2
d_call: NA
v_call: TRBV5-1
cdr3_aa: CASSVTPGGYYGYTF
cdr3_nt: TGCGCCAGCAGCGTAACCCCGGGGGGGTACTATGGCTACACCTTC

clone_size: NA
j_call: TRBJ1-4
d_call: TRBD1
v_call: TRBV5-6
cdr3_aa: CASSFGQGFREKLFF
cdr3_nt: TGTGCCAGCAGCTTCGGACAGGGTTTTCGGGAAAAACTGTTTTTT

clone_size: NA
j_call: TRBJ2-5
d_call: TRBD1
v_call: TRBV5-4
cdr3_aa: CASSLLTAGGETQYF
cdr3_nt: TGTGCCAGCAGCTTGCTAACAGCAGGGGGAGAGACCCAGTACTTC

clone_size: NA
j_call: TRBJ1-2
d_call: TRBD1
v_call: TRBV5-1
cdr3_aa: CASSLGRQGVLGYTF
cdr3_nt: TGCGCCAGCAGCTTGGGGCGCCAGGGGGTGTTGGGCTACACCTTC

clone_size: NA
j_call: TRBJ1-1
d_call: NA
v_call: TRBV21-1
cdr3_aa: CASSPQGARGAFF
cdr3_nt: TGTGCCAGCAGCCCACAGGGGGCCAGGGGTGCTTTCTTT

clone_size: NA
j_call: TRBJ1-4
d_call: TRBD1
v_call: TRBV28
cdr3_aa: CASSLDPRDRGYEKLFF
cdr3_nt: TGTGCCAGCAGTTTAGACCCCCGGGACAGGGGGTATGAAAAACTGTTTTTT

clone_size: NA
j_call: TRBJ2-2
d_call: NA
v_call: TRBV6-5
cdr3_aa: CASSYPRTANTGELFF
cdr3_nt: TGTGCCAGCAGTTACCCAAGGACAGCGAACACCGGGGAGCTGTTTTTT